These 20 T cell receptor beta chains were sequenced from one sample in a study of blood T cell repertoires in COVID-19. Profiling relied on immunoSEQ multiplex PCR, and the TCRdb table lists in-frame clones only, not all of them. The sample comprises about 73,000 clones, 82% of which are singletons, and around 3.9% rests with the top ten. Sequenced: peripheral blood. Receptors originate from an older woman with acute or convalescent COVID-19.

The rearrangement joins TRBV5-4 to TRBJ1-4; 8 nucleotides match TRBD1. The CDR3 consists of 15 residues. Unmatched junction bases numbered 3, after V lost 2 bases and J lost 3 bases. Germline V lookup: CDR1 SGHNT, CDR2 YYREEE (reference sequence). The CDR3, as DNA: TGTGCCAGCAGCTTATACAGGGGGTCTAATGAAAAACTGTTTTTT. Amino acids: CASSLYRGSNEKLFF.

The chain recombines TRBV6-5 with TRBJ1-6; 8 bases line up with TRBD1. From germline, CDR1 is MNHEY and CDR2 SVGAGI. This CDR3 comprises 15 residues. V was pared by 4 bases and J by 9 bases, with 8 bases of the junction left unmatched. The CDR3 DNA reads TGTGCCAGCAGTTTGGACAGGGTGGGAAGTTCACCCCTCCACTTT. It translates to CASSLDRVGSSPLHF.

The CDR3: CASRRQGAGQPQHF. The CDR3 DNA follows: TGTGCCAGCAGGCGACAGGGGGCCGGGCAGCCCCAGCATTTT. V gene TRBV5-8 combines with J gene TRBJ1-5; 10 bases are shared with TRBD1. Germline V lookup: CDR1 SGHTS, CDR2 YDEGEE. Trimming cost V 5 bases and J 7 bases; bases outside gene matches: 6. The CDR3 sequence is 14 residues long.

This chain links TRBV5-1 with TRBJ2-7, with a possible D match to TRBD2 (5 bases). The CDR3 sequence is 12 residues long. V was shortened by 7 bases and J by 1 base, with 9 bases between the two germline ends. CDR1 is SGHRS, CDR2 YFSETQ, per germline. CDR3 amino acids: CASRGISYEQYF. CDR3 bases: TGCGCCAGCCGGGGTATATCCTACGAGCAGTACTTC.

There are many counts of this clone. CDR3 sequence (DNA): TGTGCCAGTTTCGGCGTGTGGAGGGCCGGGGCCAACGTCCTGACTTTC. This encodes CASFGVWRAGANVLTF. This chain joins TRBV19 and TRBJ2-6, with D perhaps TRBD2 (6 bases). This CDR3 is 16 amino acids long. The germline V gene encodes CDR1 LNHDA and CDR2 SQIVND (reference sequence). Trimming cost V 8 bases and J 4 bases, with 18 bases left between them.

V is TRBV30 and J is TRBJ1-5, with D perhaps matching TRBD1 (6 bases). CDR1 GTSNPN and CDR2 SVGIG come from the germline V gene (reference sequence). Trimming pared 0 bases from V and 5 bases from J, leaving 14 bases between. There are 15 residues in the CDR3. The CDR3 bases are TGTGCCTGGAGTGTAAGGACAGCTCCCGATCAGCCCCAGCATTTT. This codes for CAWSVRTAPDQPQHF.

This sequence joins TRBV7-6 and TRBJ2-7, with 7 bases aligning to TRBD1. CDR1 and CDR2 from the germline V gene are SGHVS and FNYEAQ. CDR3 size: 15 residues. After removal of 5 bases from V and 7 bases from J, the junction contained 14 bases not matched to a gene. CDR3 nucleotide sequence: TGTGCCAGCAGCCCAAGACAGGGAGCCCAGGCGGAGCAGTACTTC. This encodes CASSPRQGAQAEQYF.

V and J are TRBV3-1 (or the pseudogene TRBV3-2) and TRBJ1-5; 11 nucleotides line up with TRBD1. The ends lost 4 bases at V and 6 bases at J; junction bases unmatched: 5. CDR1 and CDR2 from the germline V gene are LGHDT and YNNKEL (reference sequence). The CDR3 totals 15 residues. CDR3: CASSRTGGRGQPQHF. CDR3 nucleotides: TGTGCCAGCAGCCGGACAGGGGGCAGGGGTCAGCCCCAGCATTTT.

V and J are TRBV6-5 and TRBJ1-6; TRBD1 matches at 7 bases. CDR1 is MNHEY and CDR2 is SVGAGI in the germline V gene. The length of the CDR3 is 13 residues. The trim removed 11 bases at V and 8 bases at J, leaving 9 bases unmatched. CDR3 amino acids: CACQRDSYSPLHF. The CDR3 DNA is TGTGCCTGTCAACGGGACAGCTATTCACCCCTCCACTTT.

V and J are TRBV6-2 or TRBV6-3 and TRBJ2-7, with D hard to call. CDR3 size: 11 residues. The V end lost 0 bases, the J end lost 6 bases, and 3 bases lay between the germline ends. CDR1 MNHEY and CDR2 SVGEGT come from the germline V gene. The CDR3 loop is CASSYSLEQYF. CDR3 DNA sequence: TGTGCCAGCAGTTACTCCCTCGAGCAGTACTTC.

This chain connects TRBV6-5 to TRBJ1-2, with a weak D call TRBD1 (5 bases). CDR3 length: 13 amino acids. With 6 bases removed from V and 4 bases from J, the gap between germline ends came to 12 bases. Germline V gene sequence: CDR1 MNHEY, CDR2 SVGAGI. CDR3 in DNA: TGTGCCAGCAGCCGTGACAGAGGCTATGGCTACACCTTC. It specifies CASSRDRGYGYTF.

The CDR3, as DNA: TGTGCCAGCAGCTCGGGGACAGCGAACACTGAAGCTTTCTTT. Translated, it gives CASSSGTANTEAFF. The rearrangement joins TRBV7-2 to TRBJ1-1; 7 nucleotides align to TRBD1. CDR3 length: 14 amino acids. Germline CDR1 SGHTA, CDR2 FQGNSA. J gave up 1 base and V 4 bases, and 3 bases lay outside the gene matches.

V usage is TRBV5-1 and J usage is TRBJ2-1; 8 bases map to TRBD2. Per germline, CDR1 SGHRS and CDR2 YFSETQ. V lost 4 bases and J lost 4; bases outside the gene matches: 7. The CDR3 spans 15 residues. Here the CDR3 reads CASSRGRGGYNEQFF. CDR3 bases: TGCGCCAGCAGCCGGGGCCGGGGGGGTTACAATGAGCAGTTCTTC.

This clone was picked up one time. The J gene is TRBJ2-1, the V gene TRBV29-1, with a tentative D call TRBD2 (5 bases). The V gene's germline CDR1 is SQVTM and CDR2 ANQGSEA. The CDR3 spans 14 residues. V lost 3 bases to trimming and J lost 2 bases, with 11 bases between them. The CDR3 sequence is CSVEGGGPYNEQFF. In nucleotides, the CDR3 is TGCAGCGTTGAGGGCGGAGGTCCCTACAATGAGCAGTTCTTC.

The chain recombines TRBV7-3 with TRBJ2-1; D is possibly TRBD2 (6 bases). V shed 1 base and J shed 9 bases, with 7 bases lying between them. CDR1 SGHTA and CDR2 FQGTGA come from the germline V gene. The CDR3 loop spans 12 amino acids. The CDR3 protein is CASSLKGGEQFF. The DNA of the CDR3 is TGTGCCAGCAGCTTAAAGGGAGGTGAGCAGTTCTTC.

The chain carries TRBV6-5 and TRBJ1-2; TRBD1 agrees at 8 bases. The junction had 7 bases not matched to a gene; V was cut back by 2 bases and J by 8 bases. Germline V gene data show CDR1 as MNHEY and CDR2 as SVGAGI. The CDR3 has 14 residues. The CDR3 DNA reads as TGTGCCAGCAGTTACCTCGGACAGGGCGGGGGCTACACCTTC. Amino acid sequence: CASSYLGQGGGYTF.

The chain carries TRBV30 and TRBJ1-2, with TRBD1 matching over 8 bases. Germline loops: CDR1 GTSNPN, CDR2 SVGIG (reference sequence). The length of the CDR3 is 17 residues. With V trimmed by 0 bases and J by 2 bases, 11 bases remained unmatched. The CDR3 bases are TGTGCCTGGAGTGTACTACCCGGGACAGGAAGAAACTATGGCTACACCTTC. Translation gives CAWSVLPGTGRNYGYTF.

The V and J genes are TRBV19 and TRBJ2-2; 8 bases match TRBD1. Trimming cost V 7 bases and J 1 base; bases outside gene matches: 2. Per the germline V gene, CDR1 is LNHDA and CDR2 is SQIVND (reference sequence). The CDR3 runs to 14 residues. Here the CDR3 DNA reads TGTGCCAGTACCGACAGGGGGAACACCGGGGAGCTGTTTTTT. It codes for CASTDRGNTGELFF.

By sample share, this clone is medium-sized (0.01 to 0.1%). This rearrangement joins TRBV18 to TRBJ1-2; maybe TRBD1 (6 bases). This CDR3 is built from 15 residues. The V end lost 3 bases, the J end lost 0 bases, and 11 bases lay between the germline ends. CDR1 and CDR2 (germline): KGHSH, LQKENI. Here the CDR3 reads CASSPLDRANYGYTF. For the CDR3, the DNA is TGTGCCAGCTCACCTCTGGACAGAGCTAACTATGGCTACACCTTC.

The chain joins TRBV5-1 to TRBJ2-7, with TRBD1 identical over 10 bases. This CDR3 is 16 amino acids long. The junction had 7 bases not matched to a gene; V was cut back by 2 bases and J by 2 bases. From germline, CDR1 is SGHRS and CDR2 YFSETQ. The chain's CDR3 is CASSFGGTGVTYEQYF. The CDR3 coding sequence is TGCGCCAGCAGCTTTGGCGGGACAGGGGTCACCTACGAGCAGTACTTC.